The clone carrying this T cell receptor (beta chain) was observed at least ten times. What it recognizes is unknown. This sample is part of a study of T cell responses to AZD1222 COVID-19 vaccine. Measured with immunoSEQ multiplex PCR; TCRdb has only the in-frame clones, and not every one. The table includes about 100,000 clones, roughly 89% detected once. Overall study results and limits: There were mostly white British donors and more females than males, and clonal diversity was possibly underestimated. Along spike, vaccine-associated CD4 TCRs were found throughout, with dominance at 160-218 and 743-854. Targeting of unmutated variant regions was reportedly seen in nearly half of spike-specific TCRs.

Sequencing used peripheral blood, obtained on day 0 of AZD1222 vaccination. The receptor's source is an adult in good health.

For the CDR3, the DNA is TGTGCCAGCAGTGGACCGGTTGAAGCTTTCTTT. Amino acid sequence: CASSGPVEAFF. The rearrangement joins TRBV11-3 to TRBJ1-1; D gene ambiguous. The germline CDR1 and CDR2 sequences are SGHNT and YENEEA. Trimming took off 6 bases at V and 7 bases at J, with 9 bases between the two ends. The CDR3 extends over 11 amino acids.